This note documents a single T cell receptor beta chain sequence. The specificity of this receptor is unknown. Base qualities are missing; no much larger clone stands one base away. These data are taken from a study of PD-L1 blockade in urothelial cancer (dated by TCRdb to about 2017). For context, the study as a whole: Therapy was started in the mid-2010s for all patients, and atezolizumab 1,200 mg was administered intravenously every 3 weeks. Twenty-five of 29 patients were identified as males with urothelial cancer of bladder origin, and a prior smoking history was reported by 18 of 29 patients. Patients had an ECOG performance status of 0 or 1 and had received between 0 and 3 prior chemotherapy regimens. Blood samples were analyzed at two time points: 3 weeks after treatment start (second dose) and 6 weeks after treatment start. Blood samples gave median yields of around 150,000 T cells and some 84,000 unique TCRs, along with a median clonality of 0.080. Somatic, immune and clinical correlates of response to PD-L1 blockade with atezolizumab in urothelial cancer were the focus of an exploratory multi-omic analysis. Pretreatment tumor samples, along with matched peripheral blood collected serially before and after atezolizumab treatment, underwent TCR sequencing. Durable clinical benefit meant progression-free survival longer than 6 months, and TCR features were also tested against progression-free and overall survival. Whole exome sequencing and RNA sequencing of pretreatment tumors were performed alongside TCR sequencing in the same patients. About 10 patients achieved durable clinical benefit and approximately 20 did not. Under 30 patients had pretreatment blood TCR-seq, about 24 had at least one posttreatment blood collection, and about 24 had tumor TCR-seq. Points the paper makes about the study in general: Greater expansion of tumor-associated TCR clones in peripheral blood 3 weeks after the start of treatment was observed in patients with durable benefit (n of about 20, p = 0.022). Because the sample size was small (n ≈ 27) and many exploratory analyses were performed, the results are intended to be hypothesis-generating. A pretreatment peripheral blood TCR clonality below the median was linked to improved progression-free and overall survival.

A cohort of about 31 patients with locally advanced or metastatic urothelial carcinoma, treated at Memorial Sloan Kettering on a trial protocol, was included. Peripheral blood mononuclear cells were collected from each patient pretreatment and during treatment, giving between 1 and 8 total time points per patient. The Qiagen DNeasy Blood extraction kit was used to purify genomic DNA from total PBMCs and from tumor samples. PBMCs were collected pretreatment and during treatment, and were isolated and stored as previously described. V trim: 4 bases; J trim: 1 base; unmatched bases: 6. Its CDR3 holds 16 amino acids, cysteine through phenylalanine. Solely the CDR3 DNA is kept, with 48 bases framed from the first base. According to the germline V gene, CDR1 reads SGHAT and CDR2 reads FQNNGV. Synthetic TCR analog templates were spiked into each PCR to estimate absolute template abundance from read counts. The immunoSEQ assay was used to amplify TCRbeta CDR3 regions from genomic DNA with bias-controlled V and J gene primers. Rearranged TCRbeta segments were sequenced at approximately 20X coverage. In the source study's methods: Clustering was used to correct sequencing errors, and CDR3s were annotated against IMGT to assign V, D and J genes. Out-of-frame and stop-codon sequences were excluded, and only productive TCRbeta rearrangements were used in downstream analyses. Clonality was computed as one minus Shannon entropy normalized by the log of the number of unique productive sequences. Clones differing between time points or between blood and tumor were identified using Fisher's exact test with Benjamini-Hochberg correction, with an adjusted p below 0.01 applied as the threshold. Entries here come from immuneACCESS through TCRdb and include only in-frame sequences with V and J called. Some clones fail to appear in such tables; in the studies checked, an unresolved V gene covers under half of the shortfall, and the cause of the remainder is unknown. V and J calls and clone size are as listed in that table; D and trimming were resolved from the DNA. The sample table records around 51,000 clones; approximately 86% of these occur just once. 16% of the sample is taken by the ten largest.

Sequencing used PBMCs, obtained around atezolizumab (anti-PD-L1) treatment. The sequence links TRBV11-2 to TRBJ2-1; 8 central bases correspond to TRBD1. The receptor comes from a man aged 60 to 75 with urothelial cancer. CDR3 reads: CASSYRGFRSYNEQFF. The base sequence is TGTGCCAGCAGCTACAGGGGGTTCCGGTCCTACAATGAGCAGTTCTTC.